The rows below give T cell receptor beta chains drawn from one sample of a study of cytomegalovirus exposure and HLA in healthy donors. Here immunoSEQ multiplex PCR was the method, and the copy in TCRdb shows in-frame clones only, minus some. The sample has 100,000 to 150,000 clones, 70% to 85% seen once. The specimen sequenced was PBMCs. The receptors were sampled from a female donor in good health and CMV-seronegative. Both conserved end residues are part of each CDR3. Fields, in order: V gene, D gene, J gene, clone size, CDR3 protein, CDR3 DNA. D genes are given only for firm matches. Size is omitted from some rows. Given values are once, few, many or a class for expanded clones.

>TRBV7-6|TRBD2|TRBJ2-1|NA
CASSLAGGLAGYNEQFF
TGTGCCAGCAGCTTAGCGGGCGGCCTAGCGGGTTACAATGAGCAGTTCTTC
>TRBV5-1|TRBD1|TRBJ2-5|NA
CASHRGGRETQYF
TGCGCCAGCCACAGGGGTGGGCGAGAGACCCAGTACTTC
>TRBV10-3|NA|TRBJ1-2|NA
CAISEGADGYTF
TGTGCCATCAGTGAGGGGGCGGACGGCTACACCTTC
>TRBV10-3|NA|TRBJ2-5|NA
CAIGLQETQYF
TGTGCCATCGGACTTCAAGAGACCCAGTACTTC
>TRBV11-2|NA|TRBJ1-1|NA
CASRSYWGLTEAFF
TGTGCCAGCAGATCCTATTGGGGGCTCACTGAAGCTTTCTTT
>TRBV15|NA|TRBJ1-1|few
CATSTAGETEAFF
TGTGCCACCAGCACTGCAGGGGAGACTGAAGCTTTCTTT
>TRBV5-1|NA|TRBJ1-4|NA
CASSLEGATNEKLFF
TGCGCCAGCAGCTTGGAGGGAGCAACTAATGAAAAACTGTTTTTT
>TRBV6-5|TRBD2|TRBJ2-1|NA
CASSYGASGANEQFF
TGTGCCAGCAGTTACGGGGCTAGCGGAGCCAATGAGCAGTTCTTC
>TRBV6-5|NA|TRBJ2-7|once
CASSYWSPAGTYEQYF
TGTGCCAGCAGTTACTGGTCCCCAGCGGGTACCTACGAGCAGTACTTC
>TRBV9|TRBD2|TRBJ2-2|NA
CASSVGGRANTGELFF
TGTGCCAGCAGCGTAGGCGGGAGGGCCAACACCGGGGAGCTGTTTTTT
>TRBV7-2|NA|TRBJ2-1|NA
CASSSGTYNEQFF
TGTGCCAGCAGCTCCGGGACATACAATGAGCAGTTCTTC
>TRBV7-3|TRBD1|TRBJ2-1|NA
CASSRDRGNEQFF
TGTGCCAGCAGCCGGGACAGGGGGAATGAGCAGTTCTTC
>TRBV29-1|NA|TRBJ1-1|NA
CSVEAQGGTEAFF
TGCAGCGTTGAAGCTCAAGGGGGCACTGAAGCTTTCTTT
>TRBV9|NA|TRBJ2-2|NA
CASSVRGLTNTGELFF
TGTGCCAGCAGCGTACGAGGTCTGACGAACACCGGGGAGCTGTTTTTT
>TRBV4-2|TRBD1|TRBJ2-1|NA
CASSPTGGVGNEQFF
TGTGCCAGCAGCCCGACAGGGGGCGTGGGCAATGAGCAGTTCTTC
>TRBV29-1|TRBD2|TRBJ2-7|NA
CSARTSGSYEQYF
TGCAGCGCCCGGACTAGCGGCTCCTACGAGCAGTACTTC
>TRBV28|NA|TRBJ2-1|few
CASSLVTGYNEQFF
TGTGCCAGCAGTTTGGTGACAGGTTACAATGAGCAGTTCTTC
>TRBV5-1|NA|TRBJ1-2|NA
CASSLGHLSFHDYTF
TGCGCCAGCAGCTTGGGCCACTTATCATTTCATGACTACACCTTC
>TRBV2|NA|TRBJ2-7|NA
CASKGTQNSYEQYF
TGTGCCAGCAAGGGGACACAGAACTCCTACGAGCAGTACTTC
>TRBV5-4|TRBD2|TRBJ2-7|NA
CASSQDQGTRREQYF
TGCGCCAGCAGCCAAGATCAGGGGACTAGACGCGAGCAGTACTTC
>TRBV7-3|NA|TRBJ2-7|NA
CASSLGPQREQYF
TGTGCCAGCAGCTTAGGTCCCCAGCGCGAGCAGTACTTC
>TRBV7-2|TRBD1|TRBJ1-5|NA
CASSLSTGGYQPQHF
TGTGCCAGCAGCTTATCGACAGGGGGCTATCAGCCCCAGCATTTT
>TRBV6-5|NA|TRBJ2-7|NA
CASSYTQGRAFDEQYF
TGTGCCAGCAGTTACACCCAGGGCAGGGCGTTCGACGAGCAGTACTTC
>TRBV6-1|NA|TRBJ2-2|NA
CASSDSGFDTGELFF
TGTGCCAGCAGTGATTCGGGGTTCGACACCGGGGAGCTGTTTTTT
>TRBV27|NA|TRBJ1-4|NA
CASSLLRGHNEKLFF
TGTGCCAGCAGTTTACTCAGGGGACACAATGAAAAACTGTTTTTT
>TRBV4-2|TRBD2|TRBJ2-1|NA
CASSQKLAGGNEQFF
TGTGCCAGCAGCCAAAAGCTAGCGGGAGGCAATGAGCAGTTCTTC
>TRBV29-1|TRBD1|TRBJ1-1|NA
CSVEGTGAFF
TGCAGCGTTGAAGGGACAGGGGCTTTCTTT
>TRBV28|TRBD1|TRBJ2-1|few
CASSSGTGLYNEQFF
TGTGCCAGCAGTTCCGGGACAGGGCTCTACAATGAGCAGTTCTTC
>TRBV7-2|TRBD1|TRBJ2-3|NA
CASSPGTGADTQYF
TGTGCCAGCAGCCCCGGGACAGGGGCAGATACGCAGTATTTT